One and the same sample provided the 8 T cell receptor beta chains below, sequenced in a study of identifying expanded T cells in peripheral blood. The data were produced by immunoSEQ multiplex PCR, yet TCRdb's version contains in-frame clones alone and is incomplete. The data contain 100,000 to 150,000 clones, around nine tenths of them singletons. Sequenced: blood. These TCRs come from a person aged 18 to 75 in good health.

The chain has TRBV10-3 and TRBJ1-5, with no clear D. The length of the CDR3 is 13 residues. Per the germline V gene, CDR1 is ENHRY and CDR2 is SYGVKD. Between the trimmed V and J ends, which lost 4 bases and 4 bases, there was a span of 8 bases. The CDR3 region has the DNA TGTGCCATCAGTGTCCATGAAAATCAGCCCCAGCATTTT. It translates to CAISVHENQPQHF.

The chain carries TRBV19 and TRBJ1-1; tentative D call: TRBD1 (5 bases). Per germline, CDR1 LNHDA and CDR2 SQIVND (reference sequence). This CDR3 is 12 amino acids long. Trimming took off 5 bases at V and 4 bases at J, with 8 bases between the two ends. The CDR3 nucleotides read TGTGCCAGTAGTTCGGGGGGCACTGAAGCTTTCTTT. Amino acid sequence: CASSSGGTEAFF.

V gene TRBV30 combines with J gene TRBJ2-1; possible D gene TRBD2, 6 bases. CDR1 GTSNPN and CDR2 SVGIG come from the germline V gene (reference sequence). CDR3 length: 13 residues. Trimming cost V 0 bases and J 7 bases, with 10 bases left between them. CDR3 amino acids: CAWSVSGRNEQFF. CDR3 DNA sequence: TGTGCCTGGAGTGTATCAGGGAGGAATGAGCAGTTCTTC.

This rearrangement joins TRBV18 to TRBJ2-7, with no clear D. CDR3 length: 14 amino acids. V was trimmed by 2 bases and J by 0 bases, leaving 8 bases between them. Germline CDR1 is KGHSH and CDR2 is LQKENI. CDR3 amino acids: CASSPEQASYEQYF. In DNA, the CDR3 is TGTGCCAGCTCACCAGAGCAGGCCTCCTACGAGCAGTACTTC. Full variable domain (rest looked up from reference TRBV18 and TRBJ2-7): NAGVMQNPRHLVRRRGQEARLRCSPMKGHSHVYWYRQLPEEGLKFMVYLQKENIIDESGMPKERFSAEFPKEGPSILRIQQVVRGDSAAYFCASSPEQASYEQYFGPGTRLTVT.

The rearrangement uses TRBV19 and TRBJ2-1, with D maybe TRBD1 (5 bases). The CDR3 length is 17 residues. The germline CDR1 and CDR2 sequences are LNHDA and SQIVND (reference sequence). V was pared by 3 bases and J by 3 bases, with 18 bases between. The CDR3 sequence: CASSIPPKGAGYNEQFF. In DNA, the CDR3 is TGTGCCAGTAGTATCCCCCCTAAAGGGGCCGGCTACAATGAGCAGTTCTTC. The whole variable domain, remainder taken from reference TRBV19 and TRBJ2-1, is DGGITQSPKYLFRKEGQNVTLSCEQNLNHDAMYWYRQDPGQGLRLIYYSQIVNDFQKGDIAEGYSVSREKKESFPLTVTSAQKNPTAFYLCASSIPPKGAGYNEQFFGPGTRLTVL.

The CDR3 region has the DNA TGCGCCAGCAGCTTGACGGGAGTTGGTACAGATACGCAGTATTTT. Translated: CASSLTGVGTDTQYF. The chain combines TRBV5-1 with TRBJ2-3, with D possibly matching TRBD2 (6 bases). Germline lookup yields CDR1 SGHRS and CDR2 YFSETQ. V lost 1 base and J lost 3, with 12 bases in between. This CDR3 spans 15 amino acids.

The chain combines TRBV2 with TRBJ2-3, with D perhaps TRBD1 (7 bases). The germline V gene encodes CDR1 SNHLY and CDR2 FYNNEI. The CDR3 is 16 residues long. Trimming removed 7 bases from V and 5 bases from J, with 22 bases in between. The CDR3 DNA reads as TGTGCCAGCATTGGCGGATATCAGGGGGGCAGAGATACGCAGTATTTT. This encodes CASIGGYQGGRDTQYF.

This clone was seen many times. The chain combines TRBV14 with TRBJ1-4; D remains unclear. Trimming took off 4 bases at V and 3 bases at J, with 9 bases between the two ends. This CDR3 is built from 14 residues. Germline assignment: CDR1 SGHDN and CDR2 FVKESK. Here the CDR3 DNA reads TGTGCCAGCAGCCTCGTATCAGCTAATGAAAAACTGTTTTTT. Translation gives CASSLVSANEKLFF. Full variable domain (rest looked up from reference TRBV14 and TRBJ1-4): EAGVTQFPSHSVIEKGQTVTLRCDPISGHDNLYWYRRVMGKEIKFLLHFVKESKQDESGMPNNRFLAERTGGTYSTLKVQPAELEDSGVYFCASSLVSANEKLFFGSGTQLSVL.